This T cell receptor beta chain was observed in a study of circulating CD8 cells and anti-PD-1 response in melanoma. As for the study in general: About 50% of the 13 melanoma patients received first-line anti-PD-1 therapy.

TCR libraries were prepared from roughly 14 ng of total RNA with the QIAseq Immune Repertoire TCR panel. TCRdb passed the reads through MiXCR, listing each CDR3 protein once. The profile shows 280 or so distinct CDR3 sequences, 10% to 13% of them singletons. The germline V and J ends were trimmed by 2 bases and 0 bases, with 7 bases remaining between them. The CDR3 contains 15 residues. CDR1 and CDR2 from the germline V gene are KGHSH and LQKENI. From live CD3+CD8+TCRalphabeta+ cells, four PD-1 and/or TIGIT subsets were sorted. General study results and limits: DNEG was most diverse; TIGIT repertoires were least diverse. At M1, fewer than 8% of TRB clonotypes appeared in multiple subsets.

In regard to this clonotype: Its target is unknown.

The chain couples TRBV18 to TRBJ2-2; D is uncertain. Source: CD8+ T cells from PBMCs, taken at baseline or after one month of anti-PD-1 therapy (not recorded which). The receptor was derived from a human donor with melanoma. The CDR3 region is CASSPTATNTGELFF. CDR3 coding DNA: TGTGCCAGCTCACCAACGGCCACGAACACCGGGGAGCTGTTTTTT.